A single TCR beta chain is shown here with its context. Its specificity is unknown. The data originate from a study of OX40 agonist ivuxolimab in advanced cancers. For the study at large: Cancers in dose escalation were hepatocellular, melanoma, renal cell and head and neck.

Profiled with immunoSEQ multiplex PCR; TCRdb holds only in-frame clones, not every one. The repertoire consists of around 53,000 clones, with about nine tenths occurring once and the leading ten covering just under 7%. Germline-derived CDR1 and CDR2 are MNHNS and SASEGT. Trimming removed 2 bases from V and 7 bases from J, with 14 bases in between. The CDR3 extends over 14 amino acids. Overall study findings and caveats: In general, CD8+ T cells held more expanded clones than CD4+ did, on average. Among the lowest peripheral clonal expansion occurred in 0.1-3.0 mg/kg partial responders.

The chain uses TRBV6-1 and TRBJ1-2; possible D gene TRBD1, 5 bases. The TCR sequence derives from an adult with an advanced solid tumor such as melanoma, head and neck, liver or kidney cancer. Sequenced material: CD4+ or CD8+ T cells sorted from blood, taken in a trial of the OX40 agonist ivuxolimab. CDR3 coding DNA: TGTGCCAGCAGTGAAACGCGCCAGGGTGGTGGCTACACCTTC. Its translation is CASSETRQGGGYTF.